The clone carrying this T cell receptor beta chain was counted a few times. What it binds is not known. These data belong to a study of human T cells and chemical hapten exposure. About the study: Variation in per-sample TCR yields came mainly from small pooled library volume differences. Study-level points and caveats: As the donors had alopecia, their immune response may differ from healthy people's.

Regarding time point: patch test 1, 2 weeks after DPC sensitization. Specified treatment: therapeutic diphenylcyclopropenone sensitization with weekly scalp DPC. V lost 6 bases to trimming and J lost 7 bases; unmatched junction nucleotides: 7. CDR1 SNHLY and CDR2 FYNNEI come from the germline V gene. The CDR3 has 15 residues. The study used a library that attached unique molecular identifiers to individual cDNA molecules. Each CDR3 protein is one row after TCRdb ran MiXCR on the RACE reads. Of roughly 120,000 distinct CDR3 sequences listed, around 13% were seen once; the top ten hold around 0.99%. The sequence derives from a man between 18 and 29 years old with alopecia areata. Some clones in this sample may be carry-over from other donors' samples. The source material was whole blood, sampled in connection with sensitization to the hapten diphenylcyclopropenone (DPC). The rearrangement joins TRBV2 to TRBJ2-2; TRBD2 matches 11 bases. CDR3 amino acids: CASSSSGGPGGELFF. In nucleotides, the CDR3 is TGTGCCAGCAGCTCTAGCGGGGGGCCTGGCGGGGAGCTGTTTTTT.